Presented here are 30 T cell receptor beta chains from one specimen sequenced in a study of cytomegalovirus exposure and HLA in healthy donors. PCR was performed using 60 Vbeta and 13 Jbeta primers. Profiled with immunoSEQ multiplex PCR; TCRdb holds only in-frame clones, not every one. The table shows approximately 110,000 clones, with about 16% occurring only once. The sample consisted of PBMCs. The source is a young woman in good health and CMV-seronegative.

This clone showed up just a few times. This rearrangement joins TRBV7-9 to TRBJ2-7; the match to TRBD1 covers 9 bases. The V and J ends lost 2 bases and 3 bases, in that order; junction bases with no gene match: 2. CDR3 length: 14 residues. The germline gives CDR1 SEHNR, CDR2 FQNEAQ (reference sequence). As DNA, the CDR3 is TGTGCCAGCAGCTTACCGGGACAGGGCTACGAGCAGTACTTC. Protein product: CASSLPGQGYEQYF.

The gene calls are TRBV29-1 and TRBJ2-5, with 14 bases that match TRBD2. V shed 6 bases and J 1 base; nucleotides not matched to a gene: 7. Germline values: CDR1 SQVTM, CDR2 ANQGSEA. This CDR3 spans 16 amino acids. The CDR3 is CSVGTSGSITQETQYF. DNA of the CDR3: TGCAGCGTCGGGACTAGCGGGAGTATAACCCAAGAGACCCAGTACTTC.

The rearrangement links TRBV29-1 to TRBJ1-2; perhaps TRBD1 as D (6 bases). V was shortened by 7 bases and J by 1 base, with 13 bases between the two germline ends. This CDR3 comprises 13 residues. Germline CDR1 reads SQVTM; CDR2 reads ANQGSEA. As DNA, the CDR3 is TGCAGCGCGTCTGGGGGCCTTAACTATGGCTACACCTTC. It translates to CSASGGLNYGYTF.

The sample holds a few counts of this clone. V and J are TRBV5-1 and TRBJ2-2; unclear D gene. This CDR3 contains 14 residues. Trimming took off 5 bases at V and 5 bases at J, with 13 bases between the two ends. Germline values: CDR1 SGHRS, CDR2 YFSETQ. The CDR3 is CASRRERGTGELFF. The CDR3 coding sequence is TGCGCCAGCAGGAGAGAGCGTGGGACCGGGGAGCTGTTTTTT.

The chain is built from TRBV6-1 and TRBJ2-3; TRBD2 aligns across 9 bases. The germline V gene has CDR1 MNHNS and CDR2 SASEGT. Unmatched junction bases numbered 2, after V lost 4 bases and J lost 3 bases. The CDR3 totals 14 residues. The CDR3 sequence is CASSGLAVTDTQYF. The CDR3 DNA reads TGTGCCAGCAGTGGACTAGCGGTTACAGATACGCAGTATTTT.

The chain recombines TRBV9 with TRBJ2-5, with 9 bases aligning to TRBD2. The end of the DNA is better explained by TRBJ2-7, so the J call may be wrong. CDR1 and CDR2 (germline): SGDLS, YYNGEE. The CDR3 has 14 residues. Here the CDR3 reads CASSPRTSVYEQYF. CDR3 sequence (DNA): TGTGCCAGCAGCCCTCGGACTAGCGTTTACGAGCAGTACTTC.

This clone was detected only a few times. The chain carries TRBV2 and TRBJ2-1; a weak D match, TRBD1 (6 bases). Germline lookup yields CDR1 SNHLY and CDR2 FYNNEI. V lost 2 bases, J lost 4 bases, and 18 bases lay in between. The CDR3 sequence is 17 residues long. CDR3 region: CASSEWGRGPSYNEQFF. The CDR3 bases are TGTGCCAGCAGTGAATGGGGCAGGGGCCCATCATACAATGAGCAGTTCTTC.

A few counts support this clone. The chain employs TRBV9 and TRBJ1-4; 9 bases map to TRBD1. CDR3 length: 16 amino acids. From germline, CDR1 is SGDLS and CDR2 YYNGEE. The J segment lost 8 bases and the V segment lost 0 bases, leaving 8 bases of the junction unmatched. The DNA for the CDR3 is TGTGCCAGCAGCGTAGGGGCCCTGGACAGGGGCGAAAAACTGTTTTTT. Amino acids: CASSVGALDRGEKLFF.

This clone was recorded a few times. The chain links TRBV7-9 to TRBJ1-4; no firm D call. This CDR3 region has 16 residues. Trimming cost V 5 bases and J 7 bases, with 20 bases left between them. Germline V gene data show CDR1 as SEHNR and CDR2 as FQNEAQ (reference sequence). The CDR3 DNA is TGTGCCAGCAGCGCCGGGAACCGGTGGGGAGGTGAAAAACTGTTTTTT. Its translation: CASSAGNRWGGEKLFF.

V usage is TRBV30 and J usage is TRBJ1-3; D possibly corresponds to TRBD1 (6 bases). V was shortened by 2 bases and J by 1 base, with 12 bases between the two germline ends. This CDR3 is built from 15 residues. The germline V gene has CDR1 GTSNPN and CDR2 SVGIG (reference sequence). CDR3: CAWSPGGTSGNTIYF. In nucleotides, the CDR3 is TGTGCCTGGAGTCCCGGGGGGACATCTGGAAACACCATATATTTT.

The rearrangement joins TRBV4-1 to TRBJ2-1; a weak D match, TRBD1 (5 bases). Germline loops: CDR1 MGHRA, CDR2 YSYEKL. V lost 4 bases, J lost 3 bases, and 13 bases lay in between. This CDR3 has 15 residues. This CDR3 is CASSRPDIYYNEQFF. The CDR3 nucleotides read TGCGCCAGCAGCCGGCCGGACATCTACTACAATGAGCAGTTCTTC.

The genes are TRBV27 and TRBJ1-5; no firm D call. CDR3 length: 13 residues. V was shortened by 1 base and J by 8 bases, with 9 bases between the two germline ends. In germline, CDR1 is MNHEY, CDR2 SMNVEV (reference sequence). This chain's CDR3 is CASSLWAGEPQHF. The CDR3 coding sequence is TGTGCCAGCAGTTTATGGGCCGGTGAGCCCCAGCATTTT.

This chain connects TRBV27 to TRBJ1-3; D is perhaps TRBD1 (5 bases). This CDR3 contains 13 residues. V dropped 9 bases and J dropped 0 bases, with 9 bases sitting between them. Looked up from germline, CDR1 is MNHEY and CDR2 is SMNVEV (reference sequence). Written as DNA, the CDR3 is TGTGCCAGTAGACAGACCTCTGGAAACACCATATATTTT. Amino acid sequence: CASRQTSGNTIYF.

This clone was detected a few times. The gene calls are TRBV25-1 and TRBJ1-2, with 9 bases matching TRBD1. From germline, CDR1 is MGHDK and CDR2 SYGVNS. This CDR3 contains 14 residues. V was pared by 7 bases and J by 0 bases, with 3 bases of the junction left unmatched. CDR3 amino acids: CASTRTGANYGYTF. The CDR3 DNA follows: TGTGCCAGCACCCGGACAGGGGCTAACTATGGCTACACCTTC.

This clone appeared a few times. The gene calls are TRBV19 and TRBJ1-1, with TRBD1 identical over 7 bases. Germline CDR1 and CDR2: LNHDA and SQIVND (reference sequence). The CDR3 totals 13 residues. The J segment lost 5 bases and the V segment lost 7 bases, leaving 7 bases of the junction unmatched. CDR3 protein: CASIRQGTTEAFF. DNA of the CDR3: TGTGCCAGTATTCGACAGGGCACAACTGAAGCTTTCTTT.

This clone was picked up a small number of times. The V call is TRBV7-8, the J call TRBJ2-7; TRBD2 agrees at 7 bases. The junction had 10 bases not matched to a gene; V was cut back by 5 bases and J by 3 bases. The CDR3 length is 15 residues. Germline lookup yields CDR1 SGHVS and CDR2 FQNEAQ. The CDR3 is CASSTASGAFYEQYF. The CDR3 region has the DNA TGTGCCAGCAGCACAGCTAGCGGAGCTTTCTACGAGCAGTACTTC.

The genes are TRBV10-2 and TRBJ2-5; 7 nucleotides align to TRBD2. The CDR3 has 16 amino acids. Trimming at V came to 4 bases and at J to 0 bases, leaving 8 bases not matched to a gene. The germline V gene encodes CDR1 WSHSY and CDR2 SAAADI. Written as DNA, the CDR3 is TGCGCCAGCAGTGGGGGGGAGGGGAGGTACCAAGAGACCCAGTACTTC. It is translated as CASSGGEGRYQETQYF.

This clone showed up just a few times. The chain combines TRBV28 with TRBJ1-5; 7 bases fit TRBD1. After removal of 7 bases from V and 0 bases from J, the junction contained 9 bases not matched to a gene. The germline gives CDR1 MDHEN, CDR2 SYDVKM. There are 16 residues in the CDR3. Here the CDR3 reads CASIMGGQPSNQPQHF. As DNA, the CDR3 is TGTGCCAGCATCATGGGGGGACAGCCTAGCAATCAGCCCCAGCATTTT.

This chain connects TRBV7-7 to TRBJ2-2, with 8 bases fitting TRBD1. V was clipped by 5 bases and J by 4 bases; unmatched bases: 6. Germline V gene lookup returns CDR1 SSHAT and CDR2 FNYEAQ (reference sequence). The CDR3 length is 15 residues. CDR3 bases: TGTGCCAGCAGCCCCAGGGGGCAGGTCACCGGGGAGCTGTTTTTT. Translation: CASSPRGQVTGELFF.

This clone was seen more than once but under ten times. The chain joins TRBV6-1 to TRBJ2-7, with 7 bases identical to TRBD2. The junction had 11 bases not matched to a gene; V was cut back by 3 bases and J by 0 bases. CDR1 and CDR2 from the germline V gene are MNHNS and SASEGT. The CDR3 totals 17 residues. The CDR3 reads CASSEGRRAGFSYEQYF. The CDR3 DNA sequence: TGTGCCAGCAGTGAGGGACGGAGAGCGGGATTCTCCTACGAGCAGTACTTC.

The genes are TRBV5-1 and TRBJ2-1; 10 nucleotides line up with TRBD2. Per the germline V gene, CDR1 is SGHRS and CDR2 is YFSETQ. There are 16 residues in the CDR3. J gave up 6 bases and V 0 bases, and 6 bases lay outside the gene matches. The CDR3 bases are TGCGCCAGCAGCTTGGGGAGCGGGGGGGCCCGCAATGAGCAGTTCTTC. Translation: CASSLGSGGARNEQFF. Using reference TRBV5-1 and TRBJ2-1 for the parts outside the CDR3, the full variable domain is KAGVTQTPRYLIKTRGQQVTLSCSPISGHRSVSWYQQTPGQGLQFLFEYFSETQRNKGNFPGRFSGRQFSNSRSEMNVSTLELGDSALYLCASSLGSGGARNEQFFGPGTRLTVL.

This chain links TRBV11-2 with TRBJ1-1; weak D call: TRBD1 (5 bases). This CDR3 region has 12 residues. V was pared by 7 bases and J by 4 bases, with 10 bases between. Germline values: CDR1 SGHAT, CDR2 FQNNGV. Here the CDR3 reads CASTLGRTEAFF. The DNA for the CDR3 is TGTGCCAGCACCCTGGGGCGCACTGAAGCTTTCTTT. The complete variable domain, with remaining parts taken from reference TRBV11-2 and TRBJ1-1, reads EAGVAQSPRYKIIEKRQSVAFWCNPISGHATLYWYQQILGQGPKLLIQFQNNGVVDDSQLPKDRFSAERLKGVDSTLKIQPAKLEDSAVYLCASTLGRTEAFFGQGTRLTVV.

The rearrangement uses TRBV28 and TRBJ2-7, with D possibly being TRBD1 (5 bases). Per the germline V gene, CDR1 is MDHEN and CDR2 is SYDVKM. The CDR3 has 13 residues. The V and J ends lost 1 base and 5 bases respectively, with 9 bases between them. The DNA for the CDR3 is TGTGCCAGCAGTTTATTAGGGGTCAACGAGCAGTACTTC. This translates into CASSLLGVNEQYF.

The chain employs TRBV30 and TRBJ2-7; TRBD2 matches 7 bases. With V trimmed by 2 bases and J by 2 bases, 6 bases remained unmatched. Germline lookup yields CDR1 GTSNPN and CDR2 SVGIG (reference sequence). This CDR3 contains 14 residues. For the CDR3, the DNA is TGTGCCTGGAGTCCCGAGCGGGGCACCTACGAGCAGTACTTC. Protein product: CAWSPERGTYEQYF.

In DNA form, the CDR3 reads TGTGCCAGCAGTTTACAGGGGGCAAGTGGCTACACCTTC. Its protein is CASSLQGASGYTF. This chain joins TRBV27 and TRBJ1-2; TRBD1 matches at 8 bases. The CDR3 contains 13 residues. Trimming took 2 bases from V and 7 from J; bases not matched to a gene: 3. Germline values: CDR1 MNHEY, CDR2 SMNVEV (reference sequence).

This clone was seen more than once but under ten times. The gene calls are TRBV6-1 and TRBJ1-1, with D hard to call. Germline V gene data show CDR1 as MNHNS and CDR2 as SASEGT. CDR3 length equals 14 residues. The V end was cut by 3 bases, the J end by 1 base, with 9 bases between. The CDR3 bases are TGTGCCAGCAGTGAGGTGGGCCGGAACACTGAAGCTTTCTTT. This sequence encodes CASSEVGRNTEAFF.

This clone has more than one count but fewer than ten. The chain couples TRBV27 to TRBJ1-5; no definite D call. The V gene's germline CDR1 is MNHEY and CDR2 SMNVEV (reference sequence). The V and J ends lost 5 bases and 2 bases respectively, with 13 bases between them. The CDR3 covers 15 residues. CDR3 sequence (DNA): TGTGCCAGCAGTCCGGCCCCGCGGGGCAATCAGCCCCAGCATTTT. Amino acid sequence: CASSPAPRGNQPQHF.

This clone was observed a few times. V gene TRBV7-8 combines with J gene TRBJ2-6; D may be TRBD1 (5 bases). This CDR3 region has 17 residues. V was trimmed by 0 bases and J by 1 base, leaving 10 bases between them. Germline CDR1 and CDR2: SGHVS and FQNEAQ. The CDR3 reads CASSLAPAGSGANVLTF. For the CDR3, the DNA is TGTGCCAGCAGCTTAGCCCCCGCAGGGTCTGGGGCCAACGTCCTGACTTTC.

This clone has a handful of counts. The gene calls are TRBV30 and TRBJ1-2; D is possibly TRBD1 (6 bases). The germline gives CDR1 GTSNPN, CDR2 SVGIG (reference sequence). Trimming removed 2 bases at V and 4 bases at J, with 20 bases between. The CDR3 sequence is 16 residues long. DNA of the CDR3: TGTGCCTGGAGTAGATCCGGGACACACTCCAGCTATGGCTACACCTTC. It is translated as CAWSRSGTHSSYGYTF.

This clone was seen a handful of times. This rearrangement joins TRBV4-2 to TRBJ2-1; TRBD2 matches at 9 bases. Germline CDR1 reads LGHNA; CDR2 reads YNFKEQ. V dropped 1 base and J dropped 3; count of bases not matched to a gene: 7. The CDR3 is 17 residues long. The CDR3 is CASSQAAGGRFYNEQFF. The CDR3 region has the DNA TGTGCCAGCAGCCAAGCAGCGGGAGGAAGGTTCTACAATGAGCAGTTCTTC.